This T cell receptor (beta chain) emerged from a study of metastatic and nonmetastatic thyroid tumors. TCRdb redid the clone calls on the PCR reads using MiXCR. This repertoire shows over 10,000 clones, about 30% found once; its top ten account for about 19%. Whole-study findings and limits: Reported TCR beta diversity, measured in blood and tumor, was significantly higher for malignant thyroid tumors than for benign nodules.

Until they underwent thyroid surgery, no patient had received any treatment. In germline, CDR1 is GTSNPN, CDR2 SVGIG (reference sequence). This CDR3 has 14 amino acids. V was cut by 5 bases and J by 3 bases, with 16 bases left in between. This clone was detected only a few times. The antigen is undetermined. This clonotype was obtained from a female donor with papillary thyroid cancer or a benign thyroid nodule (not recorded which). Some clones in this sample may be carry-over from other donors' samples. The J gene is TRBJ1-2, the V gene TRBV30; no clear D. What was sequenced was tumor tissue. The CDR3 loop is CAWAPSGRYYGYTF. The CDR3 DNA reads TGTGCCTGGGCCCCATCCGGACGGTACTATGGCTACACCTTC.